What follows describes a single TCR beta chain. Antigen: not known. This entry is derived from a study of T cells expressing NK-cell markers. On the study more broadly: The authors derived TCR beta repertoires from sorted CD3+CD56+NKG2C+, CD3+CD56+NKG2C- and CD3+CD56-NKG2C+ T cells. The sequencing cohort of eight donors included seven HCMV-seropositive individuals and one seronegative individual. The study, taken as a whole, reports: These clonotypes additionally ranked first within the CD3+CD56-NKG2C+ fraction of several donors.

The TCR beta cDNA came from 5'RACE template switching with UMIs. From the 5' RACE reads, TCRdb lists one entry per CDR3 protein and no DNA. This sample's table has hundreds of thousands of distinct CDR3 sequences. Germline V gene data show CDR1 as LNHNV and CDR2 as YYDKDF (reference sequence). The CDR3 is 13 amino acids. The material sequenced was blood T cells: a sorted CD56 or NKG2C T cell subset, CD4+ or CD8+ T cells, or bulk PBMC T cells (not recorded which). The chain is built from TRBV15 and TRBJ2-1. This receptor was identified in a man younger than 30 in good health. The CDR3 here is CATSRVRDNEQFF.